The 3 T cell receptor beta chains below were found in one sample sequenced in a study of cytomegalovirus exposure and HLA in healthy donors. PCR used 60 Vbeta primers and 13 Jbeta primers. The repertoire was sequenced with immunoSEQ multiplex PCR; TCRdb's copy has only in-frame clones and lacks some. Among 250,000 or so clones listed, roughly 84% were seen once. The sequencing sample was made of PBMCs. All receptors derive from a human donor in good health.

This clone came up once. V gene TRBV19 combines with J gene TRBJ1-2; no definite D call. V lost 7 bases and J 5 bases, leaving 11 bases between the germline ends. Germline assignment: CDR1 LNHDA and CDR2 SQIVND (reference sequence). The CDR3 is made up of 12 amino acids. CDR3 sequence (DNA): TGTGCCAGTACGGCGGGCTCTTATGGCTACACCTTC. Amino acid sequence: CASTAGSYGYTF.

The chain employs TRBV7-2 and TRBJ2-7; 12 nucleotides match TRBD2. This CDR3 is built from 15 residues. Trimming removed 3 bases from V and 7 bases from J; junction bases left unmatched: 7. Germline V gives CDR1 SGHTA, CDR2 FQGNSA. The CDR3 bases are TGTGCCAGCAGCTTTCCAGGACTAGCGGGAAGAGAGCAGTACTTC. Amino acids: CASSFPGLAGREQYF.

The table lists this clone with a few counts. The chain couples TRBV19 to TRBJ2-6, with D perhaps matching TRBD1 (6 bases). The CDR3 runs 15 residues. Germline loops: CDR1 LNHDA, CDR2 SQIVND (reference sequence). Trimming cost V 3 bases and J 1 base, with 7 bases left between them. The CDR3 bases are TGTGCCAGTAGTATCACAGGGTCTGGGGCCAACGTCCTGACTTTC. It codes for CASSITGSGANVLTF.